These T cell receptor beta chains were read from a single sample in a study of blood T cell repertoires in COVID-19. The table came from immunoSEQ multiplex PCR; TCRdb's copy has only in-frame clones and leaves some out. The table includes approximately 250,000 clones, approximately 80% detected once. The source material was peripheral blood. Receptors originate from a woman in her sixties with active or convalescent COVID-19. The CDR3 runs from the conserved cysteine through the conserved F or W. Each record gives: V gene, J gene, D gene, CDR3 protein. D genes are given only for firm matches.

TRBV4-1	TRBJ2-5	-	CASSNRRESGVETQYF
TRBV3-1/TRBV3-2	TRBJ2-3	-	CASSQGGGGSTDTQYF
TRBV28	TRBJ1-1	-	CASSGGGRESTEAFF
TRBV7-3	TRBJ1-6	-	CASSLNRVSPLHF
TRBV18	TRBJ2-1	TRBD2	CASSASSGSYNEQFF
TRBV4-2	TRBJ2-3	TRBD1	CASSQGQGSDTDTQYF
TRBV5-1	TRBJ1-1	-	CASSLVGSLNTEAFF
TRBV7-2	TRBJ2-3	TRBD2	CASSSQSGGIADTQYF
TRBV28	TRBJ1-3	-	CASSLGRLSGNTIYF
TRBV6-5	TRBJ2-1	-	CASSYSRQENEQFF
TRBV7-9	TRBJ1-1	-	CASTSPASGDTEAFF
TRBV30	TRBJ1-4	-	CAWTRGGREEKLFF
TRBV11-2	TRBJ2-5	TRBD2	CASSYPAGGLQETQYF
TRBV4-1	TRBJ2-3	TRBD2	CASSQEASGGDTQYF
TRBV19	TRBJ2-5	TRBD2	CASSIGTSGGQETQYF
TRBV7-8	TRBJ2-2	TRBD2	CASSLESAGASGTGELFF
TRBV7-9	TRBJ2-3	-	CASSLVLAGDTDTQYF
TRBV9	TRBJ1-2	-	CASSVGSGTYGYTF
TRBV3-1/TRBV3-2	TRBJ2-1	-	CASSQDRTTGTPYNEQFF
TRBV6-5	TRBJ2-1	-	CASSRKGYEQFF
TRBV7-9	TRBJ2-3	-	CASRGARDRSTDTQYF
TRBV7-3	TRBJ2-7	-	CASSLRGGGAVSYEQYF
TRBV2	TRBJ2-2	-	CASSVRGTGELFF
TRBV27	TRBJ1-2	TRBD1	CASSSQGQGTYGYTF
TRBV30	TRBJ2-7	TRBD1	CALDRGSIPYEQYF
TRBV18	TRBJ2-1	TRBD2	CASSPRLAPYNEQFF
TRBV10-1	TRBJ1-2	-	CASSQDRIGPYGYTF
TRBV6-5	TRBJ2-1	-	CASSYSLSRAGNEQFF
TRBV7-9	TRBJ1-4	TRBD1	CASSTPDRGRESEKLFF
TRBV11-2	TRBJ1-1	-	CASSLDSLLEAFF
TRBV12-3/TRBV12-4	TRBJ2-4	-	CASCRGSKNIQYF
TRBV3-1/TRBV3-2	TRBJ1-5	-	CASSQVRGDQPQHF
TRBV6-4	TRBJ2-3	TRBD1	CASSGGQGRTDTQYF
TRBV27	TRBJ2-5	-	CASSTHSQETQYF
TRBV24-1	TRBJ1-2	TRBD1	CATSDVDRNYGYTF
TRBV3-1/TRBV3-2	TRBJ1-1	-	CASSQRHLNTEAFF
TRBV7-9	TRBJ1-1	-	CASAQRPEGLEAFF
TRBV5-6	TRBJ2-5	TRBD2	CASSLAGDYEAREAQYF
TRBV5-1	TRBJ1-3	-	CASSPDSHGNTIYF
TRBV7-2	TRBJ1-1	TRBD1	CASSQRTGRNTEAFF
TRBV27	TRBJ2-2	TRBD1	CASSTGTGRTGELFF
TRBV29-1	TRBJ2-3	-	CSARRSTDTQYF
TRBV19	TRBJ2-2	-	CASSIVEGADTGELFF
TRBV28	TRBJ2-3	TRBD1	CASLPARGKGSTDTQYF
TRBV18	TRBJ2-7	TRBD2	CASSPQPPSGSAYEQYF
TRBV6-5	TRBJ1-3	TRBD1	CASVLTGSSGNTIYF
TRBV6-5	TRBJ1-5	-	CASSRGGGNQPQHF
TRBV27	TRBJ1-4	TRBD1	CASSSPGTANEKLFF
TRBV5-5	TRBJ1-2	-	CASSLRQQPSNYGYTF
TRBV29-1	TRBJ2-3	-	CSVDPQGSTDTQYF
TRBV5-1	TRBJ1-6	-	CASSLGSSYNSPLHF
TRBV6-1	TRBJ1-2	-	CASSEARGRGGYTF
TRBV11-2	TRBJ1-1	TRBD1	CASSLGTVPTEAFF
TRBV19	TRBJ1-5	TRBD1	CASRGQGMRNQPQHF
TRBV5-1	TRBJ1-4	TRBD1	CASSVTGTGLNEKLFF